Listed below are T cell receptor beta chains from one sample, sequenced in a study of T cell responses to AZD1222 COVID-19 vaccine. Repertoires were generated with immunoSEQ multiplex PCR, while TCRdb's copy carries only in-frame clones and drops some. The profile shows some 150,000 clones, around 91% of them singletons. The sequences come from peripheral blood, collected on day 0 of AZD1222 vaccination. The receptor source for this set is an adult in good health. Both conserved end residues are part of each CDR3. The order of the fields is D gene, V gene, clone size, J gene, CDR3 DNA, CDR3 protein. The D gene is left open where the match is weak. Only some rows state a clone size, as once, few, many or a class for expanded clones.

NA	TRBV7-8	NA	TRBJ2-5	TGTGCCAGCAGCCTTTTGCTTGGACAAGAGACCCAGTACTTC	CASSLLLGQETQYF
TRBD1	TRBV11-2	NA	TRBJ1-1	TGTGCCAGCAGCGACTACAGGGGGCGGAAGGGCACTGAAGCTTTCTTT	CASSDYRGRKGTEAFF
TRBD2	TRBV5-4	NA	TRBJ2-1	TGTGCCAGCAGCCCCGGGACTAGCGGCTGGAATGAGCAGTTCTTC	CASSPGTSGWNEQFF
TRBD1	TRBV18	NA	TRBJ1-2	TGTGCCAGCTCACCACGGGGACAGGGGGATAGTGGCTACACCTTC	CASSPRGQGDSGYTF
NA	TRBV15	NA	TRBJ1-4	TGTGCCACCAGCAGAGAAGAGGGGGGTAATGAAAAACTGTTTTTT	CATSREEGGNEKLFF
NA	TRBV6-5	NA	TRBJ1-4	TGTGCCAGCAGCCCCGGAGGGAAACTGTTTTTT	CASSPGGKLFF
NA	TRBV27	NA	TRBJ2-7	TGTGCCAGCAGTTTAGCGCTCTCCTACGAGCAGTACTTC	CASSLALSYEQYF
NA	TRBV7-3	NA	TRBJ2-1	TGTGCCAGCAGTCCCGATGGCCGGGCGAATGAGCAGTTCTTC	CASSPDGRANEQFF
TRBD1	TRBV6-4	few	TRBJ1-1	TGTGCCAGCAGGGACAGGCCGTCCAACACTGAAGCTTTCTTT	CASRDRPSNTEAFF
TRBD1	TRBV28	NA	TRBJ1-5	TGTGCCAGCAGGCTGACAGGGGCCCAGCCCCAGCATTTT	CASRLTGAQPQHF
NA	TRBV30	NA	TRBJ2-5	TGTGCCTGGAGTGTATCCGATCCCGGGGAGACCCAGTACTTC	CAWSVSDPGETQYF
TRBD1	TRBV19	NA	TRBJ2-7	TGTGCCAGTAGTATAGGGGACAGCCTAACCTACGAGCAGTACTTC	CASSIGDSLTYEQYF
NA	TRBV5-1	NA	TRBJ1-4	TGCGCCAGCAGTCCTACAGGGTTAGAAGAAAAACTGTTTTTT	CASSPTGLEEKLFF
TRBD1	TRBV6-5	once	TRBJ2-7	TGTGCCAGCAACACCTTACAGGGGACCTACGAGCAGTACTTC	CASNTLQGTYEQYF